Presented here are 31 T cell receptor beta chains from one specimen sequenced in a study of blood T cell repertoires in COVID-19. Assay: immunoSEQ multiplex PCR; the TCRdb copy retains only in-frame clones and omits some. The sample includes approximately 670,000 clones, around 89% seen only once; the top ten take about 0.24%. Sequenced sample: peripheral blood. The receptors stem from a woman aged 18 to 35 with acute or convalescent COVID-19.

V is TRBV7-9 and J is TRBJ1-4, with 8 bases identical to TRBD1. Per germline, CDR1 SEHNR and CDR2 FQNEAQ (reference sequence). The V segment lost 5 bases and the J segment 5 bases; nucleotides outside the gene matches: 4. This CDR3 is built from 14 residues. CDR3: CASSPRGRNEKLFF. The CDR3 nucleotides read TGTGCCAGCAGCCCCAGGGGGCGGAATGAAAAACTGTTTTTT.

The gene calls are TRBV5-8 and TRBJ2-5, with 7 nucleotides matching TRBD2. Germline-derived CDR1 and CDR2 are SGHTS and YDEGEE. The trim removed 0 bases at V and 5 bases at J, leaving 13 bases unmatched. This CDR3 is built from 17 residues. This CDR3 is CASSLGALAKGGETQYF. The CDR3 DNA reads as TGTGCCAGCAGCTTGGGGGCACTAGCGAAGGGTGGGGAGACCCAGTACTTC.

The chain recombines TRBV5-1 with TRBJ1-2, with D maybe TRBD1 (6 bases). Germline-derived CDR1 and CDR2 are SGHRS and YFSETQ. This CDR3 is built from 14 residues. The V gene lost 0 bases and the J gene lost 3 bases, with 9 bases spanning the gap. For the CDR3, the DNA is TGCGCCAGCAGCTTGGCCTCAGGGGACTATGGCTACACCTTC. It is translated as CASSLASGDYGYTF.

V is TRBV6-5 and J is TRBJ1-3, with no clear D. V shed 0 bases and J shed 2 bases, with 5 bases lying between them. Germline assignment: CDR1 MNHEY and CDR2 SVGAGI. The CDR3 totals 14 residues. CDR3: CASSYSPAGNTIYF. The CDR3 region has the DNA TGTGCCAGCAGTTACTCTCCAGCTGGAAACACCATATATTTT.

The chain uses TRBV6-5 and TRBJ1-2; 7 positions agree with TRBD1. The germline gives CDR1 MNHEY, CDR2 SVGAGI. The J segment lost 5 bases and the V segment lost 6 bases, leaving 6 bases of the junction unmatched. The CDR3 covers 13 residues. The CDR3 here is CASSLRQGYGYTF. The CDR3 region has the DNA TGTGCCAGCAGCCTCAGACAGGGTTATGGCTACACCTTC.

CDR3 region: CASSSPDAQGAFRETQYF. CDR3 in DNA: TGTGCCAGCAGCTCGCCCGACGCCCAGGGGGCTTTCCGAGAGACCCAGTACTTC. The genes are TRBV7-6 and TRBJ2-5; TRBD1 aligns across 8 bases. CDR3 length: 18 amino acids. Losses at the gene ends were 4 bases for V and 4 bases for J; bases not matched to a gene: 17. Germline lookup yields CDR1 SGHVS and CDR2 FNYEAQ.

The chain employs TRBV6-5 and TRBJ1-1; D gene uncertain. The CDR3 length is 14 residues. Trimming stripped 6 bases from V and 5 bases from J, with 16 bases between. In germline, CDR1 is MNHEY, CDR2 SVGAGI. CDR3 sequence: CASSRNSVRTEAFF. For the CDR3, the DNA is TGTGCCAGCAGCCGGAACAGTGTCCGGACTGAAGCTTTCTTT.

The chain has TRBV29-1 and TRBJ2-3; 9 bases agree with TRBD1. This CDR3 contains 16 residues. V lost 1 base and J lost 5; bases outside the gene matches: 10. Germline loops: CDR1 SQVTM, CDR2 ANQGSEA. As DNA, the CDR3 is TGCAGCGTTGAAGCTCCGGGACAGGGTATCAGAGATACGCAGTATTTT. Amino acid sequence: CSVEAPGQGIRDTQYF.

J is TRBJ1-1 and V is TRBV7-9, with TRBD1 matching 7 bases. Germline lookup yields CDR1 SEHNR and CDR2 FQNEAQ (reference sequence). The CDR3 consists of 15 residues. V lost 6 bases to trimming and J lost 6 bases; unmatched junction nucleotides: 13. CDR3 in DNA: TGTGCCAGCAGTGCACTCCGGGACAGTAAGTCTGAAGCTTTCTTT. Its protein product is CASSALRDSKSEAFF.

V and J are TRBV4-1 and TRBJ1-1, with D unresolved. CDR3 length: 15 residues. Trimming shortened V by 4 bases and J by 4 bases, and 16 bases separated the two germline ends. Germline-derived CDR1 and CDR2 are MGHRA and YSYEKL. The CDR3 DNA is TGCGCCAGCAGCCGATCCCTCAGAAGTACCACTGAAGCTTTCTTT. Translating gives CASSRSLRSTTEAFF.

This clone occurred a few times. The chain has TRBV7-2 and TRBJ2-2; maybe TRBD2 (5 bases). Trimming pared 5 bases from V and 6 bases from J, leaving 16 bases between. Germline assignment: CDR1 SGHTA and CDR2 FQGNSA. This CDR3 comprises 15 residues. This CDR3 is CASSPSGLPPGELFF. The CDR3 bases are TGTGCCAGCAGCCCCTCGGGGTTACCGCCCGGGGAGCTGTTTTTT.

The CDR3 nucleotides are TGTGCCAGCAGTTACTCAGTTGCCAGGGGGGACATTCAGTACTTC. Its translation is CASSYSVARGDIQYF. The V call is TRBV6-6, the J call TRBJ2-4; D possibly corresponds to TRBD1 (7 bases). CDR3 size: 15 residues. V was trimmed by 0 bases and J by 8 bases, leaving 14 bases between them. CDR1 and CDR2 (germline): MNHNY, SVGAGI (reference sequence).

The chain uses TRBV5-1 and TRBJ1-4; the D is unclear. The CDR3 is 13 residues long. Trimming shortened V by 7 bases and J by 0 bases, and 7 bases separated the two germline ends. Germline V gene sequence: CDR1 SGHRS, CDR2 YFSETQ. The CDR3 here is CASGRSTNEKLFF. DNA for the CDR3: TGCGCCAGCGGCCGATCAACTAATGAAAAACTGTTTTTT.

The rearrangement uses TRBV4-1 and TRBJ1-1; 9 nucleotides agree with TRBD1. Germline V gene lookup returns CDR1 MGHRA and CDR2 YSYEKL. There are 14 residues in the CDR3. The V and J ends lost 4 bases and 4 bases, in that order; junction bases with no gene match: 4. The CDR3 sequence is CASSPGTGFTEAFF. The CDR3 region has the DNA TGCGCCAGCAGCCCAGGGACAGGGTTCACTGAAGCTTTCTTT.

V usage is TRBV11-2 and J usage is TRBJ1-2; 7 bases agree with TRBD1. Germline V CDR1 and CDR2: SGHAT, FQNNGV. V dropped 1 base and J dropped 4; count of bases not matched to a gene: 3. The CDR3 spans 14 residues. CDR3 nucleotide sequence: TGTGCCAGCAGCTTAGCCGACAGGGCCTATGGCTACACCTTC. It specifies CASSLADRAYGYTF.

For this clone: Other DNA sequences of this sample code for an identical CDR3. V is TRBV5-6 and J is TRBJ1-3; 8 bases agree with TRBD1. The trim removed 0 bases at V and 4 bases at J, leaving 6 bases unmatched. Germline lookup yields CDR1 SGHDT and CDR2 YYEEEE. CDR3 size: 16 residues. The CDR3 DNA reads TGTGCCAGCAGCTTGGGGACAGGGCGGACGGGAAACACCATATATTTT. Its translation: CASSLGTGRTGNTIYF. Full variable domain (remainder filled in from reference TRBV5-6 and TRBJ1-3): DAGVTQSPTHLIKTRGQQVTLRCSPKSGHDTVSWYQQALGQGPQFIFQYYEEEERQRGNFPDRFSGHQFPNYSSELNVNALLLGDSALYLCASSLGTGRTGNTIYFGEGSWLTVV.

This clone came up once. V is TRBV6-5 and J is TRBJ1-1; TRBD1 matches at 10 bases. V shed 6 bases, J shed 2 bases, and the junction held 6 bases outside the gene matches. CDR1 is MNHEY and CDR2 is SVGAGI in the germline V gene. CDR3 length: 15 residues. The CDR3 loop is CASSRTGGANTEAFF. In nucleotides, the CDR3 is TGTGCCAGCAGCAGGACAGGGGGGGCTAACACTGAAGCTTTCTTT.

The CDR3 DNA is TGCGCCAGCAGTCCTGACAGGGTTGCCGTTATGAACACTGAAGCTTTCTTT. It encodes CASSPDRVAVMNTEAFF. The rearrangement joins TRBV5-1 to TRBJ1-1, with 7 bases fitting TRBD1. The CDR3 consists of 17 residues. Germline values: CDR1 SGHRS, CDR2 YFSETQ. V shed 5 bases and J 0 bases; nucleotides not matched to a gene: 13.

This chain connects TRBV6-5 to TRBJ2-5; 9 positions agree with TRBD2. Trimming removed 2 bases from V and 5 bases from J; junction bases left unmatched: 9. From germline, CDR1 is MNHEY and CDR2 SVGAGI. The CDR3 is 16 amino acids. In DNA, the CDR3 is TGTGCCAGCAGTTACCCCTCGGGACTAGCAAGGGAGACCCAGTACTTC. This codes for CASSYPSGLARETQYF.

The chain recombines TRBV21-1 with TRBJ1-6; TRBD1 is taken as the D call from the table, unchecked against the DNA. TRBV21-1 counts as a pseudogene. This CDR3 is 18 amino acids long. DNA for the CDR3: TGTGCCAGCAGTTCCCCTACAGGGACGGTCGCCTATAATTCACCCCTCCACTTT. Protein sequence: CASSSPTGTVAYNSPLHF.

The chain has TRBV7-2 and TRBJ2-7, with D possibly TRBD1 on 6 matching bases. Germline CDR1 reads SGHTA; CDR2 reads FQGNSA. Trimming took off 5 bases at V and 1 base at J, with 15 bases between the two ends. CDR3 length: 15 amino acids. CDR3 loop: CASSPTFRGSYEQYF. CDR3 coding DNA: TGTGCCAGCAGCCCGACCTTTAGGGGGTCCTACGAGCAGTACTTC.

This clone has more than one count but fewer than ten. CDR3 residues: CASSVGDRDTGELFF. The CDR3 bases are TGCGCCAGCAGCGTAGGGGACAGGGACACCGGGGAGCTGTTTTTT. The V and J genes are TRBV5-1 and TRBJ2-2; 9 bases line up with TRBD1. Losses at the gene ends were 4 bases for V and 3 bases for J; bases not matched to a gene: 4. The CDR3 runs to 15 residues. Looked up from germline, CDR1 is SGHRS and CDR2 is YFSETQ.

This clone was detected only once. The gene calls are TRBV6-5 and TRBJ1-4; 8 nucleotides line up with TRBD1. The CDR3 sequence is 15 residues long. Germline assignment: CDR1 MNHEY and CDR2 SVGAGI. Germline trimming cut 0 bases from V and 8 bases from J; bases unmatched to any gene: 5. The CDR3 region has the DNA TGTGCCAGCAGTTACTCGAACAGGGGGAGGGAAAAACTGTTTTTT. This translates into CASSYSNRGREKLFF.

This rearrangement joins TRBV6-5 to TRBJ2-1; the match to TRBD2 covers 9 bases. The V gene's germline CDR1 is MNHEY and CDR2 SVGAGI. J lost 12 bases, V lost 0 bases, and 9 bases had no gene match. The CDR3 contains 15 residues. The CDR3 DNA is TGTGCCAGCAGTTACTCGGGGTTAGCGGGGGTTGTGCAGTTCTTC. It specifies CASSYSGLAGVVQFF.

The V and J genes are TRBV27 and TRBJ1-5; unclear D gene. CDR1 and CDR2 from the germline V gene are MNHEY and SMNVEV (reference sequence). The CDR3 extends over 13 amino acids. The germline V and J ends were trimmed by 6 bases and 3 bases, with 9 bases remaining between them. The CDR3 here is CASSTEVNQPQHF. DNA of the CDR3: TGTGCCAGCAGCACGGAGGTCAATCAGCCCCAGCATTTT.

V gene TRBV29-1 combines with J gene TRBJ2-1; D may be TRBD1 (5 bases). Germline V lookup: CDR1 SQVTM, CDR2 ANQGSEA. Trimming left V 4 bases short and J 4 bases short, with 17 bases between. The CDR3 extends over 15 amino acids. In DNA form, the CDR3 reads TGCAGCGTTGGCCTCTCGGCAGGGAAGTACAATGAGCAGTTCTTC. This encodes CSVGLSAGKYNEQFF.

The sample holds one count of this clone. The chain employs TRBV7-3 and TRBJ2-7, with 9 nucleotides matching TRBD1. The CDR3 has 12 amino acids. Germline assignment: CDR1 SGHTA and CDR2 FQGTGA. Trimming removed 4 bases from V and 6 bases from J; junction bases left unmatched: 1. The CDR3 nucleotides read TGTGCCAGCAGCTCGACAGGGGGCGAGCAGTACTTC. Its translation: CASSSTGGEQYF.

The rearrangement joins TRBV9 to TRBJ2-7; no clear D. Germline V lookup: CDR1 SGDLS, CDR2 YYNGEE. Trimming took 4 bases from V and 0 from J, leaving 14 bases between them. The CDR3 is made up of 15 amino acids. The CDR3: CASSPWRANSYEQYF. CDR3 coding DNA: TGTGCCAGCAGCCCTTGGAGAGCTAACTCCTACGAGCAGTACTTC.

V is TRBV5-1 and J is TRBJ1-5; D remains unclear. Germline V lookup: CDR1 SGHRS, CDR2 YFSETQ. The V end lost 4 bases, the J end lost 0 bases, and 11 bases lay between the germline ends. This CDR3 is 15 amino acids long. CDR3 coding DNA: TGCGCCAGCAGCCCGACACCCTATAGCAATCAGCCCCAGCATTTT. Translating gives CASSPTPYSNQPQHF.

The rearrangement uses TRBV4-3 and TRBJ1-2; 9 positions agree with TRBD1. In germline, CDR1 is LGHNA, CDR2 YSLEER. CDR3 length: 13 amino acids. J lost 5 bases, V lost 5 bases, and 3 bases had no gene match. CDR3 amino acids: CASSAGTGYGYTF. The CDR3 nucleotides are TGCGCCAGCAGCGCCGGGACAGGGTATGGCTACACCTTC.

V usage is TRBV3-1 (or the pseudogene TRBV3-2) and J usage is TRBJ1-1; no clear D gene. Germline loops: CDR1 LGHDT, CDR2 YNNKEL (reference sequence). V was shortened by 2 bases and J by 4 bases, with 8 bases between the two germline ends. The CDR3 loop spans 13 amino acids. Here the CDR3 reads CASSQIEVTEAFF. In DNA, the CDR3 is TGTGCCAGCAGCCAAATAGAGGTCACTGAAGCTTTCTTT.